The sequence of this T cell receptor beta chain was determined in a study of human T cells and chemical hapten exposure. Study-level information: Upper-back patches of 0.01% DPC were read at 6 days. Alopecia areata, totalis and universalis patients, mostly female, were included.

The study used a library that attached unique molecular identifiers to individual cDNA molecules. TCRdb recomputed calls from the RACE reads with MiXCR, one row per CDR3 protein. The sample shows fewer than 300,000 distinct CDR3 sequences, approximately 7.5% of them seen only once. Time point meaning: pre-sensitization, week 0. Treatment noted: therapeutic diphenylcyclopropenone sensitization with weekly scalp DPC. Germline V gene lookup returns CDR1 SNHLY and CDR2 FYNNEI. With 2 bases removed from V and 3 bases from J, the gap between germline ends came to 7 bases. The CDR3 is 14 amino acids. Sequenced material: whole blood, taken in connection with sensitization to the hapten diphenylcyclopropenone (DPC). The TCR comes from a man aged 18 to 30 with alopecia areata. Some clones in this sample may be carry-over from other donors' samples. The rearrangement uses TRBV2 and TRBJ1-4; D might be TRBD1 (5 bases). CDR3 residues: CASSESRANEKLFF. CDR3 in DNA: TGTGCCAGCAGTGAATCCAGGGCTAATGAAAAACTGTTTTTT.